This T cell receptor beta chain is from a study of control samples from healthy donors and cancer patients. The method was immunoSEQ multiplex PCR; TCRdb's version includes in-frame clones alone and lacks a portion of them. The sample consists of some 200,000 clones, 91% of them appearing once. As for this clone: Within the sample, other DNA sequences also encode this same CDR3.

Germline lookup yields CDR1 SGDLS and CDR2 YYNGEE. This CDR3 is built from 14 residues. The junction had 3 bases not matched to a gene; V was cut back by 0 bases and J by 7 bases. The clonotype originates from a woman between 25 and 40 years old in good health. V gene TRBV9 combines with J gene TRBJ1-2, with 10 bases that match TRBD1. Sequences were obtained from blood. CDR3 residues: CASSVGDRGGGYTF. The CDR3 DNA sequence: TGTGCCAGCAGCGTAGGGGACAGGGGTGGTGGCTACACCTTC.